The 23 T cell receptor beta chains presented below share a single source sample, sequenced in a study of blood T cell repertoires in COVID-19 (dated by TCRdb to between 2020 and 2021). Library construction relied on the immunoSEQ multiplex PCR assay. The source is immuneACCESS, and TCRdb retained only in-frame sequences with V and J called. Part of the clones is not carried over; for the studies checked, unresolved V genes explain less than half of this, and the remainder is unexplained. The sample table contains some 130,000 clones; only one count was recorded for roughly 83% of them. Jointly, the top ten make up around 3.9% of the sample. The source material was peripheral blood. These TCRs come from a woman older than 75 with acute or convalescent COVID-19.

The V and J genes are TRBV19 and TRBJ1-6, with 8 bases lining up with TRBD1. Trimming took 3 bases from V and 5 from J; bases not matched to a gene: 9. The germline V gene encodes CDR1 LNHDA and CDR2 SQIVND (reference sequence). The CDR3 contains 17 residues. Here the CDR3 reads CASSMLLGQADNSPLHF. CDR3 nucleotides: TGTGCCAGTAGTATGCTTTTGGGACAGGCGGATAATTCACCCCTCCACTTT. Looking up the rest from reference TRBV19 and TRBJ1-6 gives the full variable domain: DGGITQSPKYLFRKEGQNVTLSCEQNLNHDAMYWYRQDPGQGLRLIYYSQIVNDFQKGDIAEGYSVSREKKESFPLTVTSAQKNPTAFYLCASSMLLGQADNSPLHFGNGTRLTVT.

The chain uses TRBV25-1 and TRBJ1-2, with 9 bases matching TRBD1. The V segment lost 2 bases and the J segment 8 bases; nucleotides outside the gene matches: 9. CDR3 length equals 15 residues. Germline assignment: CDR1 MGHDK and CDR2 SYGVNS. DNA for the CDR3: TGTGCCAGCAGTGAACAGGGACAGGGATGGAGCGGCTACACCTTC. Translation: CASSEQGQGWSGYTF.

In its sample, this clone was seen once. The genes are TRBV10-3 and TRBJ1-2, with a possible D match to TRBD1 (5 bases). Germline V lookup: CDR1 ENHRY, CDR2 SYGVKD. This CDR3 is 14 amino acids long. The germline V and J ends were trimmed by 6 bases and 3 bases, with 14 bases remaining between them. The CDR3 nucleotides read TGTGCCATCAGGAACGGGGGTGAGGACTATGGCTACACCTTC. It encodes CAIRNGGEDYGYTF.

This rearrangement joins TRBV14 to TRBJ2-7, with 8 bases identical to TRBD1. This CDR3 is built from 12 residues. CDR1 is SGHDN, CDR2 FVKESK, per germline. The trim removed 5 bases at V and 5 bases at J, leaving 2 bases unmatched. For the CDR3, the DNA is TGTGCCAGCAGCGAACAGGGGGACGAGCAGTACTTC. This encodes CASSEQGDEQYF.

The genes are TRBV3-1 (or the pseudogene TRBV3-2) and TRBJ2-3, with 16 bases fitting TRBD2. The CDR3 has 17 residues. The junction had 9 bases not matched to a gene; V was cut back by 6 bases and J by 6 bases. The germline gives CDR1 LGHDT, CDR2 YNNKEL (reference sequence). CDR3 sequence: CASSPTGLAGGLDTQYF. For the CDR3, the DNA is TGTGCCAGCAGTCCTACGGGACTAGCGGGGGGGCTCGATACGCAGTATTTT.

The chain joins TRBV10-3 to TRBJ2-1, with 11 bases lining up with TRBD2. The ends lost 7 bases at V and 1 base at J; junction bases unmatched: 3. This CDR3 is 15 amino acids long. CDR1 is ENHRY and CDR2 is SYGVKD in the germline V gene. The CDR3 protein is CAITPSGGSYNEQFF. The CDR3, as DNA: TGTGCCATCACCCCTAGCGGGGGGTCCTACAATGAGCAGTTCTTC.

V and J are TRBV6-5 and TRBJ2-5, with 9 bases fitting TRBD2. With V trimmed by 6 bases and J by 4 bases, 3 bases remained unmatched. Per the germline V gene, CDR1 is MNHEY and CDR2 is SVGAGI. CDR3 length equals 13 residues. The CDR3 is CASRDSGGETQYF. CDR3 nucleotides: TGTGCCAGCAGAGATAGCGGGGGAGAGACCCAGTACTTC.

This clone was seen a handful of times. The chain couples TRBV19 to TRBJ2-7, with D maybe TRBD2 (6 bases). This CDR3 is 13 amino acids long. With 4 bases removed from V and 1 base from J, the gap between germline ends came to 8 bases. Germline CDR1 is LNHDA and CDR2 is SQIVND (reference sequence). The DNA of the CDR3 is TGTGCCAGTAGTAGCGGGGATTCCTACGAGCAGTACTTC. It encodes CASSSGDSYEQYF.

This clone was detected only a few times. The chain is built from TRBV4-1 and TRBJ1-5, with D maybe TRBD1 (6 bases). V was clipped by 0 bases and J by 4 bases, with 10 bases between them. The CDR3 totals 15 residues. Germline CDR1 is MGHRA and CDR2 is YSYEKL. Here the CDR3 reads CASSQDGQNNQPQHF. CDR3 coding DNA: TGCGCCAGCAGCCAAGACGGACAGAATAATCAGCCCCAGCATTTT.

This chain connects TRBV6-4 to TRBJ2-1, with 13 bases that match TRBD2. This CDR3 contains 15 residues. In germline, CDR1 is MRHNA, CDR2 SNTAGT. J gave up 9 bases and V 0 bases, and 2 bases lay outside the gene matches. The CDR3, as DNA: TGTGCCAGCAGTGACTCGGGACTAGCGGGACGTGAGCAGTTCTTC. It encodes CASSDSGLAGREQFF.

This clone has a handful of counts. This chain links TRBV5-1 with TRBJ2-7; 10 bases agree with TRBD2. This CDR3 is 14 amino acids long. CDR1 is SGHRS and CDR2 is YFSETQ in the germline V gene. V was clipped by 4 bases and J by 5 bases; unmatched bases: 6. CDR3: CASSEAGGQDEQYF. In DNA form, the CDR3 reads TGCGCCAGCAGCGAAGCGGGAGGGCAGGACGAGCAGTACTTC.

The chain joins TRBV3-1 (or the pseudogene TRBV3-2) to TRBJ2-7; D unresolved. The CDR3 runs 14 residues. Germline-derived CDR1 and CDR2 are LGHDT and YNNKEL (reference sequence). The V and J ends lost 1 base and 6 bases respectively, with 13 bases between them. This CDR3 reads CASSQGQEWSEQYF. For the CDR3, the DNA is TGTGCCAGCAGCCAAGGTCAGGAATGGTCCGAGCAGTACTTC.

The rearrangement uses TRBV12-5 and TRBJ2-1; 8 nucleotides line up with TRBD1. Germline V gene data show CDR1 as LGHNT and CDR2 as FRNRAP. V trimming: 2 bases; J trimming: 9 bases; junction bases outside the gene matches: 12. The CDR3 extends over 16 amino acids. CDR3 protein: CASGLLPDRVGIEQFF. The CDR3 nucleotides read TGTGCTAGTGGTTTGCTACCGGACAGGGTCGGTATTGAGCAGTTCTTC.

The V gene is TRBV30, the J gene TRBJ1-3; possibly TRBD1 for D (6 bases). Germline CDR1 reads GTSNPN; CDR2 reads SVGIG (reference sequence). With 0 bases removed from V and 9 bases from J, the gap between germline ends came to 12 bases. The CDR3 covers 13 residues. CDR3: CAWSVPGASTIYF. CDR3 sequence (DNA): TGTGCCTGGAGTGTCCCAGGGGCGAGCACCATATATTTT.

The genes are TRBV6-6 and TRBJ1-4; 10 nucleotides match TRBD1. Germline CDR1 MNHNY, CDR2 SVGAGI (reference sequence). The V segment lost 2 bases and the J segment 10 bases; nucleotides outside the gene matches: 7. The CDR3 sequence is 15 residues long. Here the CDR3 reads CASSYPTGGRGKLFF. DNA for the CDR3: TGTGCCAGCAGTTACCCGACAGGGGGCAGGGGAAAACTGTTTTTT.

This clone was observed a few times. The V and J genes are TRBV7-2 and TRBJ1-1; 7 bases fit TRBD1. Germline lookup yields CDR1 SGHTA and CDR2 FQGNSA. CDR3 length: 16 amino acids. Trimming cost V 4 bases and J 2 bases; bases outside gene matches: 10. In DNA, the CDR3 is TGTGCCAGCAGCTCCCGGGGGGGACAGTATAACACTGAAGCTTTCTTT. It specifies CASSSRGGQYNTEAFF.

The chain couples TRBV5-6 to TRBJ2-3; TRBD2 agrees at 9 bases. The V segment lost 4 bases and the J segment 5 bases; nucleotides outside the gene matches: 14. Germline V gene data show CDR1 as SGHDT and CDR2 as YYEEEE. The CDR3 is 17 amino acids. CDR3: CASSLEHRSGGGDTQYF. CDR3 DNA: TGTGCCAGCAGCCTCGAGCACCGTAGCGGGGGTGGAGATACGCAGTATTTT.

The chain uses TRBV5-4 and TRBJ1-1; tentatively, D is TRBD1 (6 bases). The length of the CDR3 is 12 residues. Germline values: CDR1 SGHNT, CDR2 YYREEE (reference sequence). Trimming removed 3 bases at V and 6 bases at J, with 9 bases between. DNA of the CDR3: TGTGCCAGCAGCTCAGGACAGTCTGAAGCTTTCTTT. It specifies CASSSGQSEAFF.

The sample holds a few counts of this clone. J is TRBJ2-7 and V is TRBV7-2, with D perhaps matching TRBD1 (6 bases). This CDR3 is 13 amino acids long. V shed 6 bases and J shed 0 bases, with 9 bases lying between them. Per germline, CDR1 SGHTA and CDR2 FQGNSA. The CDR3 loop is CASSLDSSYEQYF. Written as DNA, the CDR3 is TGTGCCAGCAGTTTGGACAGCTCCTACGAGCAGTACTTC.

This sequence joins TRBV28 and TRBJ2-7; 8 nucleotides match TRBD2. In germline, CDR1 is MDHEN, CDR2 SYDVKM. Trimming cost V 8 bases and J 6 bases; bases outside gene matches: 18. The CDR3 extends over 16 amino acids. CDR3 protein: CASGLSRGLVPLEQYF. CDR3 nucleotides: TGTGCCAGCGGGCTCAGTCGGGGACTAGTTCCGCTCGAGCAGTACTTC.

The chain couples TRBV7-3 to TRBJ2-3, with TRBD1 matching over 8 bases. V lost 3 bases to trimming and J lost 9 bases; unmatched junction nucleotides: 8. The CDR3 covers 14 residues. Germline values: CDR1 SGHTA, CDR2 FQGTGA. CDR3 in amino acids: CASSLTGDKETQYF. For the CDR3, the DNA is TGTGCCAGCAGCTTGACAGGGGATAAAGAAACGCAGTATTTT.

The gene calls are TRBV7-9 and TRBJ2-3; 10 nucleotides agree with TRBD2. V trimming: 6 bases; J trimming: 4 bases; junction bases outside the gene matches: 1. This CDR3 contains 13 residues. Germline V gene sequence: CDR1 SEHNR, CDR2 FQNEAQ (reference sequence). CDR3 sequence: CASSLAGADTQYF. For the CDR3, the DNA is TGTGCCAGCAGTCTAGCGGGAGCAGATACGCAGTATTTT.

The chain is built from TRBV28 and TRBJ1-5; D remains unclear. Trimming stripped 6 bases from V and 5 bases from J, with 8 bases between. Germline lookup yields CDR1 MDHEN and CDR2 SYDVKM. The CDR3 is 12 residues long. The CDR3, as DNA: TGTGCCAGCAGCCCTCTCGATCAGCCCCAGCATTTT. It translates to CASSPLDQPQHF. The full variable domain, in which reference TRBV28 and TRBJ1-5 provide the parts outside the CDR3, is DVKVTQSSRYLVKRTGEKVFLECVQDMDHENMFWYRQDPGLGLRLIYFSYDVKMKEKGDIPEGYSVSREKKERFSLILESASTNQTSMYLCASSPLDQPQHFGDGTRLSIL.